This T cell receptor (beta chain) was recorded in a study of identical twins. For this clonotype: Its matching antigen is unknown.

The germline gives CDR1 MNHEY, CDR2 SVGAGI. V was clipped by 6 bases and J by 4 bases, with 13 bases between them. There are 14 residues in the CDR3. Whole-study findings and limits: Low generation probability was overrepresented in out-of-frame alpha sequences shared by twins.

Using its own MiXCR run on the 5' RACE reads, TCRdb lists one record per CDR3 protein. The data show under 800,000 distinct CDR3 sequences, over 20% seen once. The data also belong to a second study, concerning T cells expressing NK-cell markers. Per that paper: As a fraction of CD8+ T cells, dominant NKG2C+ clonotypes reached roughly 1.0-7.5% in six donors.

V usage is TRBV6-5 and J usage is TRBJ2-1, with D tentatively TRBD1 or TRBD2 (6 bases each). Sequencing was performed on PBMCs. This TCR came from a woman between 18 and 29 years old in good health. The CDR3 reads CASRLQGLYNEQFF. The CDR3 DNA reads TGTGCCAGCAGGTTACAGGGACTTTACAATGAGCAGTTCTTC.